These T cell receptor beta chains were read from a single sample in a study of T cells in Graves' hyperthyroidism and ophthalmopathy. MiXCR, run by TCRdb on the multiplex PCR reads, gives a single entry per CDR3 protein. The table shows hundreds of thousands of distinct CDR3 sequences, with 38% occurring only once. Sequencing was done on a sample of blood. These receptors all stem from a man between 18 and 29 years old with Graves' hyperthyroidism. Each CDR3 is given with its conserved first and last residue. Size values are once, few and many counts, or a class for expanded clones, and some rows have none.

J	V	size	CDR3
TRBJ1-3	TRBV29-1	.	CSVSNGANTIYF
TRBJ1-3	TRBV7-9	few	CASSFEERTSGNTIYF
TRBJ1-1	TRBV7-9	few	CASSHQGITEAFF
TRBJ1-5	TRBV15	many	CATSSARGSNQPQHF
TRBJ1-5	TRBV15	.	CATSSTGNQPQHF
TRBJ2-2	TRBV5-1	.	CASSTRAGEAGELFF
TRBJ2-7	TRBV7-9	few	CASSLTSGLTYEQYF
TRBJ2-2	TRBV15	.	CATSGTPNTGELFF
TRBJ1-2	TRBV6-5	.	CASRLDRADGYTF
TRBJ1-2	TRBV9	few	CASSQVDRGVYGYTF
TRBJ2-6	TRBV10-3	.	CAISEGQGGSGANVLTF
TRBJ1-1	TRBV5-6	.	CASNYRGSMNTEAFF
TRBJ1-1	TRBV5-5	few	CASSWGRSNTEAFF
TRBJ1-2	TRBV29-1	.	CSPQGTTHYGYTF
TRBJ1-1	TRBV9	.	CARSGHLNTEAFF
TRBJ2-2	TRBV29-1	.	CSAGTLNTGELFF
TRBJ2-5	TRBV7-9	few	CASSLLIQETQYF
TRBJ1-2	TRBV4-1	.	CASSQPGLNYGYTF
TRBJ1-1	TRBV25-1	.	CARWDRGLVEAFF
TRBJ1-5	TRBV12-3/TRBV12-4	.	CASSLGVGGLNQPQHF
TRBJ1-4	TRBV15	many	CATSRASEKLFF
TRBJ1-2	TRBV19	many	CASSILATPYGYTF
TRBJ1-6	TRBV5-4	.	CASSLSGQNSPLHF
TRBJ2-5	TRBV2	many	CASSPQWRETQYF
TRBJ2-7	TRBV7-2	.	CASKRGLADSYEQYF
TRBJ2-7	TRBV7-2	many	CASSQNGLAVEQYF
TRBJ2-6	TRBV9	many	CASSNRGSGANVLTF
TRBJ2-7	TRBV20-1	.	CSASSGRALYEQYF
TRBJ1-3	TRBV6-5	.	CASTGASGNTIYF
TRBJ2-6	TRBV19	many	CASSTPASGANVLTF
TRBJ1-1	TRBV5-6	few	CASSLVDRGNTEAFF
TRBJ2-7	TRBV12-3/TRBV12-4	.	CASSLGLAGGPLAYEQYF
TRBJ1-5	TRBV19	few	CASTKGQLARSNQPQHF